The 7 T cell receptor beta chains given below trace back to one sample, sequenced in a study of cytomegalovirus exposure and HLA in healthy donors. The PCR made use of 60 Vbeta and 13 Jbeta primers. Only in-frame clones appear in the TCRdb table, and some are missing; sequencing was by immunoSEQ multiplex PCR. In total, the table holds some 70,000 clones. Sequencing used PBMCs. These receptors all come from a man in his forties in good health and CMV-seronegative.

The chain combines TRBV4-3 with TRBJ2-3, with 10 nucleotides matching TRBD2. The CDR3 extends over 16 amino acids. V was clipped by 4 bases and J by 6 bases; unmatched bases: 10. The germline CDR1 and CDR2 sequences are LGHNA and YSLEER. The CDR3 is CASSPGTSAVSDTQYF. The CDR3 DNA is TGCGCCAGCAGCCCCGGGACTAGCGCCGTTTCGGATACGCAGTATTTT.

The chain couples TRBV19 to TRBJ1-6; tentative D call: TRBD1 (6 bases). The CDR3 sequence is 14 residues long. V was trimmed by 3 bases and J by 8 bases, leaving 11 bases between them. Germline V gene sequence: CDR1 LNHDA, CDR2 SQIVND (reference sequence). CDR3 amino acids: CASSITGRDSPLHF. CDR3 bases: TGTGCCAGTAGTATTACAGGGAGGGATTCACCCCTCCACTTT.

The CDR3 reads CASSISPGYEQYF. Written as DNA, the CDR3 is TGTGCCAGTAGTATTTCCCCGGGGTACGAGCAGTACTTC. V and J are TRBV19 and TRBJ2-7; D may be TRBD2 (5 bases). V was shortened by 3 bases and J by 4 bases, with 10 bases between the two germline ends. Germline V gene sequence: CDR1 LNHDA, CDR2 SQIVND (reference sequence). This CDR3 is built from 13 residues.

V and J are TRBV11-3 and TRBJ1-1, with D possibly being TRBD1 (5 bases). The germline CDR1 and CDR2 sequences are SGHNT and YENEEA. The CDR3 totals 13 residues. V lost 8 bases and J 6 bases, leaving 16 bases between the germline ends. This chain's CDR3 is CASGIRGVPEAFF. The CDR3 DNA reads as TGTGCCAGCGGCATCCGGGGGGTGCCTGAAGCTTTCTTT.

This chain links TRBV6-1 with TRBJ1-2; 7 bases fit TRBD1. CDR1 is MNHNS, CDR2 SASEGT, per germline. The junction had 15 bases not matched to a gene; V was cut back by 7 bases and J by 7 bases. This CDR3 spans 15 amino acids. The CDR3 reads CASTTSGTARGGYTF. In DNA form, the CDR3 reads TGTGCCAGCACAACCTCCGGGACAGCCAGGGGTGGCTACACCTTC.

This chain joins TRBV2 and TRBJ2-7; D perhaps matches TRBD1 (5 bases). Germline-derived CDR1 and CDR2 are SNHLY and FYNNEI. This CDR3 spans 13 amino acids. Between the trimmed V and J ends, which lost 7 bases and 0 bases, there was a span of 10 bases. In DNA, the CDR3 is TGTGCCAGCATCTCAGGGCGCTCCTACGAGCAGTACTTC. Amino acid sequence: CASISGRSYEQYF.

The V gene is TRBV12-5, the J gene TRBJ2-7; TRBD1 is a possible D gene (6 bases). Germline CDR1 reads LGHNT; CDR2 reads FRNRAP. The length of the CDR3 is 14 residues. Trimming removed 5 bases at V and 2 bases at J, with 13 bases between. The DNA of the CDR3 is TGTGCTAGTGGTACCGGACAGAAAACCTACGAGCAGTACTTC. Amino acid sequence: CASGTGQKTYEQYF.